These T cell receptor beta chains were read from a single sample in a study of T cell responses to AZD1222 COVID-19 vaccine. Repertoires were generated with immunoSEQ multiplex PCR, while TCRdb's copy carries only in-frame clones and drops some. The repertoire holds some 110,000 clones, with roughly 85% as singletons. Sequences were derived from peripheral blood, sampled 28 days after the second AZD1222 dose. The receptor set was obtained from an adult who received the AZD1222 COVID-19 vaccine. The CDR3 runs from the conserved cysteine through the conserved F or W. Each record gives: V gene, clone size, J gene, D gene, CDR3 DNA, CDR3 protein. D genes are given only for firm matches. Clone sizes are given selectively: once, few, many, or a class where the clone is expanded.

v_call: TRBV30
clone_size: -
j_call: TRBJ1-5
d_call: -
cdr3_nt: TGTGCCTGGAGTGTCGGTCGGGGGAGGATGCCCCAGCATTTT
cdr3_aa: CAWSVGRGRMPQHF

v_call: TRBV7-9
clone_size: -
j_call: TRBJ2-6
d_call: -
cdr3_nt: TGTGCCAGCACCAATAAACAGATGACTGGGGCCAACGTCCTGACTTTC
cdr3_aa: CASTNKQMTGANVLTF

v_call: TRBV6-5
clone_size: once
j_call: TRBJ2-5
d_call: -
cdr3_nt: TGTGCCAGCAGACAAAGCCAAGAGACCCAGTACTTC
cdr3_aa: CASRQSQETQYF

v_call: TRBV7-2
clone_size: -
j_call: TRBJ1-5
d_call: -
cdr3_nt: TGTGCCAGCAGCTCATCAGGCAGGAGTGATCAGCCCCAGCATTTT
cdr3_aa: CASSSSGRSDQPQHF

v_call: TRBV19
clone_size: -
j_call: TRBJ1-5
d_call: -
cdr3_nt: TGTGCCAGTACCAGGGAGGGAAGATGGAATCAGCCCCAGCATTTT
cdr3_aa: CASTREGRWNQPQHF

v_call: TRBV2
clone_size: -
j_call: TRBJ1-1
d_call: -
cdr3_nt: TGTGCCAGCAGGTGGGGGGCGAACACTGAAGCTTTCTTT
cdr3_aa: CASRWGANTEAFF

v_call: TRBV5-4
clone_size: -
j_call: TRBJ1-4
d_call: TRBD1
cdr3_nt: TGTGCCAGCAGCCTCAAAACCGGGACAGGAGAAAAACTGTTTTTT
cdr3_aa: CASSLKTGTGEKLFF

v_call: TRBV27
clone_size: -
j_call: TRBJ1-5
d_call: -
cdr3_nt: TGTGCCAGCAGTTTAGGGGTTAGCAATCAGCCCCAGCATTTT
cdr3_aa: CASSLGVSNQPQHF

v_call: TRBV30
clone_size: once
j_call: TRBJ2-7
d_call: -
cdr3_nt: TGTGCCTGGAGAAGGTTGGGGACTGACTTGCACTTC
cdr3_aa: CAWRRLGTDLHF

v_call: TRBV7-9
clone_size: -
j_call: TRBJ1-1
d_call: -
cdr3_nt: TGTGCCAGCAGCTTAGAGGGCCTAGCGGGAACTGAAGCTTTCTTT
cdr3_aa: CASSLEGLAGTEAFF

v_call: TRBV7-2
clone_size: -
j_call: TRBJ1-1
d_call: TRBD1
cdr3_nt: TGTGCCAGCAGCTCGAAGACAGGGATGGGATACACTGAAGCTTTCTTT
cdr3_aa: CASSSKTGMGYTEAFF

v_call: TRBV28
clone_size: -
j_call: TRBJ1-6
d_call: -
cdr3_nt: TGTGCCAGCAGTACCCGGACCCAAAATTCACCCCTCCACTTT
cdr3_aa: CASSTRTQNSPLHF

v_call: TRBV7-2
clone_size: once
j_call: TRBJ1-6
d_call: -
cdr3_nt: TGTGCCAGCAGCGATCAGGCTGACACTTTGGGTTCACCCCTCCACTTT
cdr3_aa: CASSDQADTLGSPLHF

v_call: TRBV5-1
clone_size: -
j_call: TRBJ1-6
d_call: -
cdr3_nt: TGCGCCAGCGGAGGGACGGAGAATTCACCCCTCCACTTT
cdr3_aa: CASGGTENSPLHF

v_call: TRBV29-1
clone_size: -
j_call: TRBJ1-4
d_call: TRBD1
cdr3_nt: TGCAGCGTTGCATCAGGGGGGGTCGTTGGTGAAAAACTGTTTTTT
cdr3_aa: CSVASGGVVGEKLFF

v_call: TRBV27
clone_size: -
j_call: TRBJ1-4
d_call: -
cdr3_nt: TGTGCCAGCAGTTCTTGGACCCATAATGAAAAACTGTTTTTT
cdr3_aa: CASSSWTHNEKLFF

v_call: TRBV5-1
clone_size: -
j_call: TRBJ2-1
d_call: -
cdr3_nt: TGCGCCAGCAGCCGACAGAAAGAAGGGCAGTTCTTC
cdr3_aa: CASSRQKEGQFF

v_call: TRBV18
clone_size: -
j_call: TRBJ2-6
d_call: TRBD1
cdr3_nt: TGTGCCAGCTCACAACAGGGGGCGCGTGGGGCCAACGTCCTGACTTTC
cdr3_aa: CASSQQGARGANVLTF

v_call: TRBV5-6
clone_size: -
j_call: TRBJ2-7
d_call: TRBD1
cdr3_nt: TGTGCCAGCAGCTTTGTCGCAGGGGGCGAGCAGTACTTC
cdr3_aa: CASSFVAGGEQYF

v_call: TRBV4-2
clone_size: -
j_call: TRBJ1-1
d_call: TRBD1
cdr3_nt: TGTGCCAGCAGCATCCCGACAGGGTCTTCCACTGAAGCTTTCTTT
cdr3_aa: CASSIPTGSSTEAFF

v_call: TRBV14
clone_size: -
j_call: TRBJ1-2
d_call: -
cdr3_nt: TGTGCCAGCAGCCAAGCCCAGGACTATGGCTACACCTTC
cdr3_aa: CASSQAQDYGYTF

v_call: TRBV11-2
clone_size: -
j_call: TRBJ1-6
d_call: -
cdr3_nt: TGTGCCAGCAGCTTAGGGGGGGGACATAATTCACCCCTCCACTTT
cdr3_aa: CASSLGGGHNSPLHF

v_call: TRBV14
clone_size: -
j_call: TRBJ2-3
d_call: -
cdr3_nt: TGTGCCAGCAGCCCCCGCCTTGGGGGTCGAGATACGCAGTATTTT
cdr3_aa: CASSPRLGGRDTQYF

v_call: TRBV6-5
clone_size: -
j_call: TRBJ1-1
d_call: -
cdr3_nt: TGTGCCAGCAGTTACGCTAGCTACGGGGGCTCCACTGAAGCTTTCTTT
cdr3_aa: CASSYASYGGSTEAFF

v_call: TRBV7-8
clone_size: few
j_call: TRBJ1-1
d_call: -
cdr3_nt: TGTGCCAGCAGCTTATTAGGTGATATGAACACTGAAGCTTTCTTT
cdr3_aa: CASSLLGDMNTEAFF

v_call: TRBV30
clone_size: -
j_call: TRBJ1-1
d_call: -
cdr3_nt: TGTGCCTGGAGTGACCAGGATTCAGCTTTCTTT
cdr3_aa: CAWSDQDSAFF

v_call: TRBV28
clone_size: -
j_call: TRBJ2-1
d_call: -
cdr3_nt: TGTGCCAGCAGTGGACTGTTCAACAATGAGCAGTTCTTC
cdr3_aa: CASSGLFNNEQFF

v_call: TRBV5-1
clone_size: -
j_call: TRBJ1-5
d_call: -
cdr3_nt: TGCGCCAGCAGCTTAGCCTACAATCAGCCCCAGCATTTT
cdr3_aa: CASSLAYNQPQHF

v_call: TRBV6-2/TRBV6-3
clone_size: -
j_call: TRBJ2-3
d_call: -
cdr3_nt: TGTGCCAGCAGTTACGGGATAGGGGGTAGCACAGATATGCAGTATTTT
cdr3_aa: CASSYGIGGSTDMQYF

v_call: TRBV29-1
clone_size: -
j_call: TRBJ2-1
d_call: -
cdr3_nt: TGCAGCGTTGAAAGGGGGGCGTCCTACAATGAGCAGTTCTTC
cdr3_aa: CSVERGASYNEQFF

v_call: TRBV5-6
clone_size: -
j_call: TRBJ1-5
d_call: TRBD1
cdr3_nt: TGTGCCAGCAGCTTCCCGGGACAGGGGTATAGCAATCAGCCCCAGCATTTT
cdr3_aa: CASSFPGQGYSNQPQHF

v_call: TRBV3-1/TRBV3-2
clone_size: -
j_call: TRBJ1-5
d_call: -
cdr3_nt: TGTGCCAGCAGCCAAGATAGCTCGGGTTATGGGAATCAGCCCCAGCATTTT
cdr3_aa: CASSQDSSGYGNQPQHF

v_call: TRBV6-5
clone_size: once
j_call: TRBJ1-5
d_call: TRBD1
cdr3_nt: TGTGCCAGCAGTCTAGACGGACAGGGTTATTCGCCCCAGCATTTT
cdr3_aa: CASSLDGQGYSPQHF

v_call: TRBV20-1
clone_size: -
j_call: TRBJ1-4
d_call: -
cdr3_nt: TGCAGTGCTAGTGCCCTTCTTAACCGGGAAAAACTGTTTTTT
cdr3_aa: CSASALLNREKLFF

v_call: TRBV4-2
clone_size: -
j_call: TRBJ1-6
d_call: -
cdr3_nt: TGTGCCAGCAGCCAGAGGGTTGGGGGGGGAGGTGATTCACCCCTCCACTTT
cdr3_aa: CASSQRVGGGGDSPLHF

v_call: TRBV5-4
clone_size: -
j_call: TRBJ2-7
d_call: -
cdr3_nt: TGTGCCAGCAGCTGGGAATACGAGCAGTACTTC
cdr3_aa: CASSWEYEQYF

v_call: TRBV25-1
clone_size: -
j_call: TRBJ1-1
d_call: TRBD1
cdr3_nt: TGTGCCAGCAGTGCCCAGGGGGCGGTGGGAGCTTTCTTT
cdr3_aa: CASSAQGAVGAFF

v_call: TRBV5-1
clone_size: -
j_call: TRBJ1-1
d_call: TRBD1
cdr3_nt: TGCGCCAGCAGCTTCCAGGGGGCGGGCACTGAAGCTTTCTTT
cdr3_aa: CASSFQGAGTEAFF

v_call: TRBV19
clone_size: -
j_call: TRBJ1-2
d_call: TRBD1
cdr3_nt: TGTGCCAGTAGTCCCAGGACAGGGGTGGACTATGGCTACACCTTC
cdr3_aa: CASSPRTGVDYGYTF

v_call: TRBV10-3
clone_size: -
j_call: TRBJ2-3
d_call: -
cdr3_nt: TGTGCCATCACCAGGGAGGGCACAGATACGCAGTATTTT
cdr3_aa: CAITREGTDTQYF

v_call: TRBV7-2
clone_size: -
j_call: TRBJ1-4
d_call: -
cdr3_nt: TGTGCCAGCAGCTCCAGGGTAACTAATGAAAAACTGTTTTTT
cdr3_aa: CASSSRVTNEKLFF

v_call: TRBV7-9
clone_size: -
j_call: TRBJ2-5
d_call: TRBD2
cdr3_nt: TGTGCCAGCAGCCCATCTAGCGGGGGAGAGACCCAGTACTTC
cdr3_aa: CASSPSSGGETQYF

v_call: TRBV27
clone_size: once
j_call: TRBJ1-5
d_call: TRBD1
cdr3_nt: TGTGCCAGCAGCGGACAGGGCAATCAGCCCCAGCATTTT
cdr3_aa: CASSGQGNQPQHF